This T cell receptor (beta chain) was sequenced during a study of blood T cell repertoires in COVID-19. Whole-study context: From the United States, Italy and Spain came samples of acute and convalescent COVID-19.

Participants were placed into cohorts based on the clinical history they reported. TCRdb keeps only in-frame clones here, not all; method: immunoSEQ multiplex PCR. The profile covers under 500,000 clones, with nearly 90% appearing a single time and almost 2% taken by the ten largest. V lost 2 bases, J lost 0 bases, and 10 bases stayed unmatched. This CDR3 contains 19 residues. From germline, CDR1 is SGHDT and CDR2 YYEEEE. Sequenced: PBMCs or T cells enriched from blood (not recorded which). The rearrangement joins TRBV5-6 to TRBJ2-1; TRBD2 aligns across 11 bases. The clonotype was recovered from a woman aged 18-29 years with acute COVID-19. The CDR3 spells CASSFALAGGSSSYNEQFF. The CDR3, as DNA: TGTGCCAGCAGCTTTGCTCTAGCGGGAGGATCGAGCTCCTACAATGAGCAGTTCTTC.